A single sample is the source of the 14 T cell receptor beta chains below, sequenced in a study of blood T cells in healthy people across ages. The authors ran a second PCR of about 6 to 12 cycles using a sample-barcoded 5' primer and a J-beta primer mix. TCRdb re-derived calls from the 5' RACE reads in MiXCR, one entry per CDR3 protein. This repertoire shows hundreds of thousands of distinct CDR3 sequences, about 52% found once; its top ten account for 25% to 35%. Sequencing was carried out using blood. The source is a woman aged 55-69 years in good health.

The chain carries TRBV18 and TRBJ2-7, with D perhaps matching TRBD2 (6 bases). V lost 6 bases and J 11 bases, leaving 17 bases between the germline ends. The length of the CDR3 is 12 residues. Germline values: CDR1 KGHSH, CDR2 LQKENI. The CDR3 DNA reads TGTGCCAGCTCCCTCCCCTCGGGGGTAGAGTACTTC. Translating it yields CASSLPSGVEYF.

The genes are TRBV28 and TRBJ2-7; 10 bases map to TRBD2. This CDR3 comprises 17 residues. With 6 bases clipped from V and 1 base from J, the junction kept 12 bases outside the gene matches. Per the germline V gene, CDR1 is MDHEN and CDR2 is SYDVKM. The DNA of the CDR3 is TGTGCCAGCAGCCCCTCACTAGCGGGGAGGGGATCCTACGAGCAGTACTTC. This sequence encodes CASSPSLAGRGSYEQYF. The full variable domain, with the rest looked up from reference TRBV28 and TRBJ2-7, is DVKVTQSSRYLVKRTGEKVFLECVQDMDHENMFWYRQDPGLGLRLIYFSYDVKMKEKGDIPEGYSVSREKKERFSLILESASTNQTSMYLCASSPSLAGRGSYEQYFGPGTRLTVT.

For this clonotype: The junction departs from the called germline gene at one end, perhaps through a read error. The V gene is TRBV5-1, the J gene TRBJ2-1; no clear D gene. Germline loops: CDR1 SGHRS, CDR2 YFSETQ. The CDR3 sequence is 16 residues long. The DNA of the CDR3 is TGCGCTAGCAGCCGATTCTCAGGAAGCTCCTACAATGAGCAGTTCTTC. Amino acids: CASSRFSGSSYNEQFF.

The V call is TRBV20-1, the J call TRBJ2-1, with 7 nucleotides matching TRBD2. The trim removed 1 base at V and 2 bases at J, leaving 8 bases unmatched. The CDR3 extends over 16 amino acids. CDR1 and CDR2 from the germline V gene are DFQATT and SNEGSKA (reference sequence). CDR3 nucleotides: TGCAGTGCTAGAGCCGAGCGGGATTTCACCTACAATGAGCAGTTCTTC. Translation gives CSARAERDFTYNEQFF.

This clonotype has more than one count but fewer than ten. The J gene is TRBJ1-4, the V gene TRBV18; TRBD1 is a possible D gene (5 bases). The CDR3 is 15 residues long. The V end lost 1 base, the J end lost 8 bases, and 14 bases lay between the germline ends. Germline assignment: CDR1 KGHSH and CDR2 LQKENI. The CDR3 is CASSPLMQKGEKLFF. Written as DNA, the CDR3 is TGTGCCAGCTCACCACTTATGCAGAAGGGGGAAAAACTGTTTTTT.

The chain recombines TRBV5-1 with TRBJ2-5, with 7 bases identical to TRBD1. Germline V gene data show CDR1 as SGHRS and CDR2 as YFSETQ. The CDR3 has 15 residues. Trimming removed 0 bases from V and 2 bases from J; junction bases left unmatched: 4. The CDR3, as DNA: TGCGCCAGCAGCTTGGGTCGGACAGGTCAAGAGACCCAGTACTTC. Residues: CASSLGRTGQETQYF.

The chain is built from TRBV28 and TRBJ2-2, with D possibly being TRBD2 (6 bases). V dropped 2 bases and J dropped 6 bases, with 13 bases sitting between them. The CDR3 extends over 15 amino acids. Per the germline V gene, CDR1 is MDHEN and CDR2 is SYDVKM. The CDR3 coding sequence is TGTGCCAGCAGTTTAGTCGGCCTAGCGTCCGGGGAGCTGTTTTTT. It yields the protein CASSLVGLASGELFF.

This clonotype was seen a few times. V gene TRBV13 combines with J gene TRBJ2-1, with 9 bases aligning to TRBD2. From germline, CDR1 is PRHDT and CDR2 FYEKMQ (reference sequence). This CDR3 has 19 amino acids. V was pared by 1 base and J by 7 bases, with 17 bases of the junction left unmatched. The CDR3 loop reads CASSLEAWTSEHLSNEQFF. In DNA form, the CDR3 reads TGTGCCAGCAGCTTAGAGGCTTGGACTAGCGAACACCTTAGTAATGAGCAGTTCTTC.

Worth noting for this clonotype: This may come from a read error, since a much larger clone is one base off. The chain uses TRBV20-1 and TRBJ2-7, with D possibly called TRBD1 or TRBD2 (6 bases each). Germline CDR1 is DFQATT and CDR2 is SNEGSKA (reference sequence). The length of the CDR3 is 14 residues. V lost 5 bases and J lost 7, with 21 bases in between. CDR3 coding DNA: TGCAGTGCTGCTGGGGGGCCTCACCTTAATGAGCAGTACTTC. It is translated as CSAAGGPHLNEQYF.

V usage is TRBV20-1 and J usage is TRBJ2-1; 12 positions match TRBD2. This CDR3 region has 16 residues. The junction had 2 bases not matched to a gene; V was cut back by 1 base and J by 1 base. Germline CDR1 is DFQATT and CDR2 is SNEGSKA (reference sequence). CDR3 in amino acids: CSARATSGSSYNEQFF. The DNA of the CDR3 is TGCAGTGCTAGAGCGACTAGCGGGAGTTCCTACAATGAGCAGTTCTTC.

This rearrangement joins TRBV4-1 to TRBJ1-6, with 7 bases fitting TRBD1. Germline V gene lookup returns CDR1 MGHRA and CDR2 YSYEKL. The J segment lost 8 bases and the V segment lost 3 bases, leaving 4 bases of the junction unmatched. The CDR3 contains 14 residues. In DNA form, the CDR3 reads TGCGCCAGCAGCCAGGGACAGTTTGATTCACCCCTCCACTTT. This gives the protein CASSQGQFDSPLHF.

This clonotype has more than one count but fewer than ten. CDR3 nucleotides: TGTGCCAGCAGCCAACGTGCGGGGAAAGAGACCCAGTACTTC. It specifies CASSQRAGKETQYF. V and J are TRBV14 and TRBJ2-5; TRBD2 might be the D (6 bases). Looked up from germline, CDR1 is SGHDN and CDR2 is FVKESK. Trimming left V 2 bases short and J 3 bases short, with 10 bases between. The CDR3 totals 14 residues.

This rearrangement joins TRBV7-3 to TRBJ2-1; 12 bases are shared with TRBD2. Germline V gene sequence: CDR1 SGHTA, CDR2 FQGTGA. The CDR3 sequence is 17 residues long. Germline trimming cut 4 bases from V and 5 bases from J; bases unmatched to any gene: 9. In DNA form, the CDR3 reads TGTGCCAGCAGCTACGTAAAAACTAGCGGGAGGAACAATGAGCAGTTCTTC. Its translation: CASSYVKTSGRNNEQFF.

This chain joins TRBV6-5 and TRBJ2-5; weak D call: TRBD2 (6 bases). V lost 8 bases, J lost 5 bases, and 15 bases lay in between. CDR1 MNHEY and CDR2 SVGAGI come from the germline V gene. This CDR3 spans 13 amino acids. This CDR3 reads CASANLGGETQYF. CDR3 in DNA: TGTGCCAGCGCGAACCTGGGAGGTGAGACCCAGTACTTC.